The 9 T cell receptor beta chains presented below share a single source sample, sequenced in a study of cytomegalovirus exposure and HLA in healthy donors. Amplification used 60 Vbeta primers and 13 Jbeta primers. The protocol was immunoSEQ multiplex PCR, while the TCRdb copy is restricted to in-frame clones and leaves out a portion. The sample records about 170,000 clones, about four fifths being singletons. The sample consisted of PBMCs. These TCRs come from a man between 18 and 35 years old in good health and CMV-seronegative.

The chain has TRBV7-3 and TRBJ2-1; D is perhaps TRBD2 (5 bases). The CDR3 length is 14 residues. V was cut by 5 bases and J by 7 bases, with 15 bases left in between. CDR1 and CDR2 (germline): SGHTA, FQGTGA. The CDR3 DNA follows: TGTGCCAGCAGCCCCGACGGGGTGGGTAATGAGCAGTTCTTC. The encoded protein is CASSPDGVGNEQFF.

This clone was found a few times. V is TRBV7-9 and J is TRBJ1-2; weak D call: TRBD1 (5 bases). The V gene lost 5 bases and the J gene lost 8 bases, with 15 bases spanning the gap. Germline V lookup: CDR1 SEHNR, CDR2 FQNEAQ (reference sequence). The CDR3 loop spans 13 amino acids. CDR3 in DNA: TGTGCCAGCAGCCTCCGTATGGGGCTAGGCTACACCTTC. It translates to CASSLRMGLGYTF.

The chain carries TRBV18 and TRBJ2-1; 9 bases agree with TRBD1. The germline V gene encodes CDR1 KGHSH and CDR2 LQKENI. The CDR3 contains 15 residues. Trimming at V came to 4 bases and at J to 3 bases, leaving 4 bases not matched to a gene. The DNA of the CDR3 is TGTGCCAGCTCACGGGGACAGGGAGACTACAATGAGCAGTTCTTC. Its translation: CASSRGQGDYNEQFF.

This clone was observed a handful of times. The genes are TRBV6-6 and TRBJ1-6; TRBD1 matches 8 bases. Germline loops: CDR1 MNHNY, CDR2 SVGAGI (reference sequence). The CDR3 has 14 amino acids. Losses at the gene ends were 6 bases for V and 8 bases for J; bases not matched to a gene: 6. In nucleotides, the CDR3 is TGTGCCAGCAGCCCCCAGGGGGCGTATTCACCCCTCCACTTT. Residues: CASSPQGAYSPLHF.

Concerning this clone: The sample has other DNA sequences that encode this CDR3 too. The rearrangement uses TRBV18 and TRBJ2-2; D not resolved. Trimming removed 1 base at V and 3 bases at J, with 3 bases between. There are 13 residues in the CDR3. The germline V gene encodes CDR1 KGHSH and CDR2 LQKENI. The CDR3 coding sequence is TGTGCCAGCTCACCACGCGACACCGGGGAGCTGTTTTTT. Protein: CASSPRDTGELFF.

The V gene is TRBV19, the J gene TRBJ2-4; tentatively, D is TRBD2 (5 bases). CDR3 size: 15 residues. V dropped 3 bases and J dropped 7 bases, with 16 bases sitting between them. Germline V gene lookup returns CDR1 LNHDA and CDR2 SQIVND (reference sequence). The CDR3 region is CASSMMGEQGNIQYF. The CDR3 coding sequence is TGTGCCAGTAGTATGATGGGAGAACAAGGGAACATTCAGTACTTC.

This chain connects TRBV19 to TRBJ1-3; D gene uncertain. Trimming removed 7 bases from V and 5 bases from J, with 15 bases in between. The germline CDR1 and CDR2 sequences are LNHDA and SQIVND (reference sequence). The CDR3 loop spans 14 amino acids. The CDR3 reads CASTESGFRNTIYF. As DNA, the CDR3 is TGTGCCAGTACCGAGAGCGGCTTTAGAAACACCATATATTTT.

V usage is TRBV6-1 and J usage is TRBJ2-5; 7 nucleotides align to TRBD2. The J call may not be correct, given that the DNA end is closer to TRBJ2-7. The CDR3 extends over 14 amino acids. Per the germline V gene, CDR1 is MNHNS and CDR2 is SASEGT. The CDR3 sequence: CASTRGGTSYEQYF. The DNA for the CDR3 is TGTGCCAGCACTAGGGGAGGGACCTCCTACGAGCAGTACTTC.

This clone occurred once. The gene calls are TRBV11-2 and TRBJ2-7; D perhaps matches TRBD2 (6 bases). The germline V and J ends were trimmed by 5 bases and 2 bases, with 10 bases remaining between them. Germline CDR1 is SGHAT and CDR2 is FQNNGV. The CDR3 is made up of 13 amino acids. The CDR3 here is CASSPGGTYEQYF. CDR3 DNA: TGTGCCAGCAGCCCCGGGGGTACCTACGAGCAGTACTTC.